This TCR beta chain was found in a study of PD-1 blockade in classical Hodgkin lymphoma. Broader study findings: Baseline diversity was lower in partial responders and progressors than complete responders.

Relapse was seen in all patients after autologous stem cell transplantation, and brentuximab vedotin exposure was variable. The authors enriched CD8+ T cells from thawed PBMCs via magnetic negative selection. Turning to this clone: Antigen: not known.

Generated by immunoSEQ multiplex PCR, the TCRdb table keeps only in-frame clones and is missing some. This table holds over 25,000 clones, around 88% found once. The clonotype comes from a human donor with classical Hodgkin lymphoma. Sequencing used CD8+ T cells from blood, obtained at baseline.

This chain's CDR3 is CASSPSAGTGMVHEQYF. The CDR3 DNA is TGTGCCAGCAGCCCCTCAGCGGGGACAGGGATGGTCCACGAGCAGTACTTC. The gene calls are TRBV4-2 and TRBJ2-7, with 9 positions matching TRBD1. Per the germline V gene, CDR1 is LGHNA and CDR2 is YNFKEQ. The CDR3 runs to 17 residues. The V and J ends lost 4 bases and 5 bases, in that order; junction bases with no gene match: 15.